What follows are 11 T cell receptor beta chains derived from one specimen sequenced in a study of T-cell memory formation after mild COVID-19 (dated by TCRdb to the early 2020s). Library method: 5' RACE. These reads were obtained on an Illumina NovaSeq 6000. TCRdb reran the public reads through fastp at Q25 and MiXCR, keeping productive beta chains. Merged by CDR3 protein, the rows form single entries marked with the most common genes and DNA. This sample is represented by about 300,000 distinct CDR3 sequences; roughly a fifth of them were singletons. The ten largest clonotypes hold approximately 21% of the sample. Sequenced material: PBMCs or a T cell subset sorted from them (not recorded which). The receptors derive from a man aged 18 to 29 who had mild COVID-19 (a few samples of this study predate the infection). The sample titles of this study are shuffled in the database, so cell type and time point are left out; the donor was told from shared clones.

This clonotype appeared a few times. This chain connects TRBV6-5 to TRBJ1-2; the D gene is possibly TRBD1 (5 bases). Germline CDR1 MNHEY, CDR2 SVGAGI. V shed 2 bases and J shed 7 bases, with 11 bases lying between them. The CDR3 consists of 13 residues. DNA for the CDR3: TGTGCCAGCAGTTACCTCGGACAAAGTGGCTACACCTTC. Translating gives CASSYLGQSGYTF.

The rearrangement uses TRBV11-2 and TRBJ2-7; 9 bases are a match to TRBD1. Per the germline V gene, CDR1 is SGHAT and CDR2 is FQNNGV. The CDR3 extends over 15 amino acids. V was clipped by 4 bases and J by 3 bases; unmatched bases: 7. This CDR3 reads CASSSDRGIYYEQYV. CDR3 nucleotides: TGTGCCAGCAGCTCCGACAGGGGGATCTACTACGAGCAGTACGTC.

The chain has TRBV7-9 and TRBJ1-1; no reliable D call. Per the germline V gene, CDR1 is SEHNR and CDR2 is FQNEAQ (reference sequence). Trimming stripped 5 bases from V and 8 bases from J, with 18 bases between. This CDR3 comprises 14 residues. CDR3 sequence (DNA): TGTGCCAGCAGCCTCACGGCGGTCGATCAGGAAGCTTTCTTT. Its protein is CASSLTAVDQEAFF. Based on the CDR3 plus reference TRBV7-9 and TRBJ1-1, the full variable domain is DTGVSQNPRHKITKRGQNVTFRCDPISEHNRLYWYRQTLGQGPEFLTYFQNEAQLEKSRLLSDRFSAERPKGSFSTLEIQRTEQGDSAMYLCASSLTAVDQEAFFGQGTRLTVV.

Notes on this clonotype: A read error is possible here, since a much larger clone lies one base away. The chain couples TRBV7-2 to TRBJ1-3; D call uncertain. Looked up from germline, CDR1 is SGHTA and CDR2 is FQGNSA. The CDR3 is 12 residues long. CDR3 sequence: CASRLEGDTTYF. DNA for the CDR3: TGTGCCAGCAGGCTCGAGGGCGACACCACATATTTT.

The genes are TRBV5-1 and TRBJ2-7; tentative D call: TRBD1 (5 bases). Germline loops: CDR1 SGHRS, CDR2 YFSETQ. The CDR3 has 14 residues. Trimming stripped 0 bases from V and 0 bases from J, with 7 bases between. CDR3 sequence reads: CASSLEGNSYEQYF. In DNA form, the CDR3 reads TGCGCCAGCAGCTTGGAGGGGAACTCCTACGAGCAGTACTTC.

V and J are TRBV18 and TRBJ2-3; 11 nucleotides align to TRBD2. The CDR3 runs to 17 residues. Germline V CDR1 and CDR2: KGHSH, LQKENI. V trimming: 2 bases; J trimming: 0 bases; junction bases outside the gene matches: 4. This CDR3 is CASSPTSGGPSTDTQYF. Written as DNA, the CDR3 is TGTGCCAGCTCACCAACTAGCGGGGGCCCCAGCACAGATACGCAGTATTTT.

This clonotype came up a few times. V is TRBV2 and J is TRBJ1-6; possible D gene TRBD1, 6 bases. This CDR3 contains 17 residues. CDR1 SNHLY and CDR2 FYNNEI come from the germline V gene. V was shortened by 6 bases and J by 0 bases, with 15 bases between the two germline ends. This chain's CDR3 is CASRARQERSYNSPLHF. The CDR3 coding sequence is TGTGCCAGCAGGGCCCGACAGGAACGCTCCTATAATTCACCCCTCCACTTT.

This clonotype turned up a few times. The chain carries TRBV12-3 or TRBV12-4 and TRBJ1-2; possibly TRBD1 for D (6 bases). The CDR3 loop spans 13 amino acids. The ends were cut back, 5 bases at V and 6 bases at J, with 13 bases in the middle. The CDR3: CASSPQGRNGYTF. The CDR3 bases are TGTGCCAGCAGTCCACAGGGAAGAAATGGCTACACCTTC.

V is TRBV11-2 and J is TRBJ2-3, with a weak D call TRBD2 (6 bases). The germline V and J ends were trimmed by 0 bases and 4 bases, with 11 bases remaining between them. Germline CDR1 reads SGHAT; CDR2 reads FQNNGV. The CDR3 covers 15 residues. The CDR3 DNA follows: TGTGCCAGCAGCTTAGACCCCGGGAGTCCAGATACGCAGTATTTT. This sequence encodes CASSLDPGSPDTQYF.

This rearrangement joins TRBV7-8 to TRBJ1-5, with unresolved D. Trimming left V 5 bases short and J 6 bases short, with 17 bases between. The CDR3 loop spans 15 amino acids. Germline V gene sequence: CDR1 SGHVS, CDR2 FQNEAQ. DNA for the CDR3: TGTGCCAGCAGCGCCCAACTGAACGAGGTTCAGCCCCAGCATTTT. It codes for CASSAQLNEVQPQHF.

In DNA, the CDR3 is TGTGCCAGCAGTTACGCCGGGACAGCTAACACCGGGGAGCTGTTTTTT. Translated: CASSYAGTANTGELFF. The rearrangement joins TRBV6-2 or TRBV6-3 to TRBJ2-2, with 7 bases matching TRBD1. V dropped 2 bases and J dropped 2; count of bases not matched to a gene: 5. Germline values: CDR1 MNHEY, CDR2 SVGEGT. This CDR3 region has 16 residues.